This T cell receptor beta chain is drawn from a study of OX40 agonist ivuxolimab in advanced cancers. Trimming cost V 0 bases and J 5 bases, with 13 bases left between them. The CDR3 is 15 residues long. Produced via immunoSEQ multiplex PCR; TCRdb's table is partial and in-frame only. This table holds some 79,000 clones, over 75% found once. The material sequenced was CD4+ or CD8+ T cells sorted from blood, taken in a trial of the OX40 agonist ivuxolimab. The J gene is TRBJ2-5, the V gene TRBV23-1; D call uncertain. TRBV23-1 belongs to the ORF category, with a function that is uncertain. The TCR sequence derives from an adult with an advanced solid tumor such as melanoma, head and neck, liver or kidney cancer. CDR3 in amino acids: CASSQSTARRETQYF. The CDR3 DNA is TGCGCCAGCAGTCAATCTACAGCCCGGCGGGAGACCCAGTACTTC.